A selection of T cell receptor beta chains follows, all from one sample in a study of beta chain features in type 1 diabetes. Only in-frame clones appear in the TCRdb table, and some are missing; sequencing was by immunoSEQ multiplex PCR. The top ten clones hold approximately 0.043% of a sample with 350,000 or so clones, around 20% of them seen once. The sequencing sample was made of naive CD4+ T cells from blood. All receptors come from a woman aged 18-29 years in good health. Each CDR3 is given with its conserved first and last residue. The D gene is left open where the match is weak. Clone size is given for some rows only: seen once, a few or many times, or a class if the clone is expanded.

TRBD2 few TRBJ2-1 TRBV4-2 TGTGCCAGCAGCCAAATCTCAGGCGGGGGATCCTACAATGAGCAGTTCTTC CASSQISGGGSYNEQFF
NA few TRBJ1-2 TRBV5-4 TGTGCCAGCAGTCCGGACGGGAGAACCTATGGCTACACCTTC CASSPDGRTYGYTF
NA NA TRBJ1-4 TRBV9 TGTGCCAGCAGCGCTGGGACAAACCAGGAAAAACTGTTTTTT CASSAGTNQEKLFF
TRBD1 few TRBJ2-7 TRBV18 TGTGCCAGCTCACCCCGGGGACAGGGAACCTACGAGCAGTACTTC CASSPRGQGTYEQYF
NA few TRBJ2-6 TRBV29-1 TGCAGCGCCAGGGCAGCCTCGGCCAACGTCCTGACTTTC CSARAASANVLTF
TRBD1 NA TRBJ1-2 TRBV30 TGTGCCTGCCCCCAGGGGGACTATGGCTACACCTTC CACPQGDYGYTF
NA few TRBJ2-4 TRBV11-2 TGTGCCAGCAGGCGAGGGGACACAGCCAAAAACATTCAGTACTTC CASRRGDTAKNIQYF
NA NA TRBJ1-2 TRBV30 TGTGCCTGGAGTGTGGGCAGGGTAGTCGGCGGCTACACCTTC CAWSVGRVVGGYTF
TRBD1 NA TRBJ2-3 TRBV27 TGTGCCAGCCGGGACAGGGGCACAGATACGCAGTATTTT CASRDRGTDTQYF
NA NA TRBJ2-5 TRBV7-9 TGTGCCAGCAGCTTTGCGGAACAAGAGACCCAGTACTTC CASSFAEQETQYF
NA NA TRBJ1-1 TRBV30 TGTGCCTGGAGCTTCCTGAGGAACACTGAAGCTTTCTTT CAWSFLRNTEAFF
NA NA TRBJ1-2 TRBV5-6 TGTGCCAGCAGCCCGGACTCCAACTATGGCTACACCTTC CASSPDSNYGYTF
TRBD1 few TRBJ1-4 TRBV7-9 TGTGCCAGCAGCACCCTACAGGGGGCTACCGAAAAACTGTTTTTT CASSTLQGATEKLFF
TRBD2 few TRBJ2-7 TRBV7-8 TGTGCCAGCAGCGAGGGGGCTAGCGGGAGGTACGAGCAGTACTTC CASSEGASGRYEQYF
TRBD2 NA TRBJ2-7 TRBV11-2 TGTGCCAGCAGCACCTCAGGAGCTAGCGGGACCTACGAGCAGTACTTC CASSTSGASGTYEQYF
NA NA TRBJ2-1 TRBV5-4 TGTGCCAGCAGCTTGGATGGGACTTTTCGGGGAGGCAATGAGCAGTTCTTC CASSLDGTFRGGNEQFF
TRBD1 few TRBJ2-1 TRBV10-3 TGTGCCATCCCAGGGGCGACAGGGAGTGAGCAGTTCTTC CAIPGATGSEQFF